Shown below are 29 T cell receptor beta chains from a single sample sequenced in a study of spatial heterogeneity in lung cancer. TCRdb redid the calling of the 5' RACE reads with MiXCR, one entry per CDR3 protein. The repertoire consists of about 10,000 distinct CDR3 sequences, with 9% to 15% occurring once and the leading ten covering about 10%. Study results and caveats: One measure, the expanded intratumoral alpha and beta TCR count, tracked tumor mutation counts.

Time point reported: sample taken at primary tumor resection. Antigens of these TCRs are unknown. This material consisted of lung tumor tissue, taken at surgery. Receptor source: a male donor with early-stage non-small cell lung cancer.

On this clonotype itself: This beta chain turned up in a library designed for alpha chains; as an off-target read, its abundance says little. The chain carries TRBV4-2 and TRBJ2-4, with 8 positions matching TRBD2. V lost 6 bases to trimming and J lost 3 bases; unmatched junction nucleotides: 13. Germline assignment: CDR1 LGHNA and CDR2 YNFKEQ. The CDR3 consists of 17 residues. The CDR3 sequence is CASRASGGGLNKNIQYF. The CDR3, as DNA: TGTGCCAGCAGGGCCAGCGGGGGCGGGCTTAACAAAAACATTCAGTACTTC.

By share, this clonotype ranks as medium-sized. For a library built for alpha chains, this beta chain is a stray read; little rests on its size. This chain joins TRBV29-1 and TRBJ2-3; no clear D. The CDR3 length is 16 residues. Germline CDR1 and CDR2: SQVTM and ANQGSEA. V was trimmed by 3 bases and J by 0 bases, leaving 16 bases between them. The CDR3 bases are TGCAGCGTTGAGGGATCGGACGGAGTTAGCACAGATACGCAGTATTTT. It yields the protein CSVEGSDGVSTDTQYF.

This clonotype was seen at least ten times. This beta chain is an off-target read within a library intended for alpha chains, so its frequency means little. J is TRBJ1-1 and V is TRBV7-8, with TRBD1 as a possible D gene (5 bases). This CDR3 has 13 amino acids. V shed 5 bases and J shed 2 bases, with 9 bases lying between them. Germline V gene lookup returns CDR1 SGHVS and CDR2 FQNEAQ. CDR3 DNA sequence: TGTGCCAGCAGCATCGACAGAAACACTGAAGCTTTCTTT. It encodes CASSIDRNTEAFF.

Remarks on this clonotype: This beta chain slipped into a library made for alpha chains as a stray read, so its size is not meaningful. The V and J genes are TRBV7-9 and TRBJ2-7; 7 bases are shared with TRBD2. Germline CDR1 SEHNR, CDR2 FQNEAQ (reference sequence). With 0 bases clipped from V and 4 bases from J, the junction kept 6 bases outside the gene matches. The CDR3 spans 15 residues. CDR3 in amino acids: CASSLAAGVAYEQYF. In DNA form, the CDR3 reads TGTGCCAGCAGCTTAGCGGCGGGAGTAGCGTACGAGCAGTACTTC. The full variable domain, in which reference TRBV7-9 and TRBJ2-7 provide the parts outside the CDR3, is DTGVSQNPRHKITKRGQNVTFRCDPISEHNRLYWYRQTLGQGPEFLTYFQNEAQLEKSRLLSDRFSAERPKGSFSTLEIQRTEQGDSAMYLCASSLAAGVAYEQYFGPGTRLTVT.

There are a few counts of this clonotype. The library was designed around alpha chains, so this beta chain is a stray read whose abundance carries little weight. The V gene is TRBV20-1, the J gene TRBJ2-4; no reliable D call. CDR1 is DFQATT and CDR2 is SNEGSKA in the germline V gene (reference sequence). V lost 3 bases to trimming and J lost 0 bases, with 12 bases between them. The CDR3 covers 15 residues. CDR3 protein: CSASATAPAKNIQYF. In DNA, the CDR3 is TGCAGTGCTAGCGCGACGGCCCCAGCCAAAAACATTCAGTACTTC.

This clonotype was recorded at least ten times. A library prepared for alpha chains yielded this beta chain as an off-target read; its size is of little meaning. The chain employs TRBV3-1 and TRBJ2-1; tentatively, D is TRBD1 or TRBD2 (6 bases each). CDR1 is LGHDT and CDR2 is YNNKEL in the germline V gene (reference sequence). V was cut by 5 bases and J by 3 bases, with 14 bases left in between. This CDR3 contains 15 residues. CDR3 sequence (DNA): TGTGCCAGCAGCTTGGGAGGACAGTTCTACAATGAGCAGTTCTTC. Its translation: CASSLGGQFYNEQFF.

This clonotype is medium-sized in the sample. In a library made to pick up alpha chains, this beta chain is a stray read with a size that means little. This chain uses TRBV9 with TRBJ1-4, with TRBD1 as a possible D gene (6 bases). This CDR3 spans 14 amino acids. Germline CDR1 is SGDLS and CDR2 is YYNGEE. Trimming pared 4 bases from V and 4 bases from J, leaving 11 bases between. CDR3 DNA sequence: TGTGCCAGCAGCCCACCGGACAGTAATGAAAAACTGTTTTTT. Translating it yields CASSPPDSNEKLFF.

On this clonotype itself: Little can be read into the size of this beta chain, an off-target read in a library designed for alpha chains. The J gene is TRBJ1-2, the V gene TRBV29-1; possible D gene TRBD1, 5 bases. Germline CDR1 reads SQVTM; CDR2 reads ANQGSEA. This CDR3 contains 12 residues. Between the trimmed V and J ends, which lost 3 bases and 14 bases, there was a span of 19 bases. The CDR3: CSVDQGEKPRTF. The DNA for the CDR3 is TGCAGCGTTGACCAGGGAGAGAAACCTCGAACCTTC. Variable domain in full (rest from reference TRBV29-1 and TRBJ1-2): SAVISQKPSRDICQRGTSLTIQCQVDSQVTMMFWYRQQPGQSLTLIATANQGSEATYESGFVIDKFPISRPNLTFSTLTVSNMSPEDSSIYLCSVDQGEKPRTFGSGTRLTVV.

In this sample, this clonotype is medium-sized. Within a library made for alpha chains, this beta chain is off target, and its count is uninformative. This chain uses TRBV24-1 with TRBJ1-1; 7 nucleotides align to TRBD1. This CDR3 has 14 residues. The V gene's germline CDR1 is KGHDR and CDR2 SFDVKD. After removal of 3 bases from V and 7 bases from J, the junction contained 7 bases not matched to a gene. CDR3 loop: CATSDAGQESEAFF. In nucleotides, the CDR3 is TGTGCCACCAGTGATGCAGGACAGGAAAGTGAAGCTTTCTTT.

This clonotype was detected many times. A library made for alpha chains picked up this beta chain off target, so its size means little. The rearrangement uses TRBV5-4 and TRBJ2-3; a weak D match, TRBD2 (6 bases). V shed 3 bases and J shed 8 bases, with 13 bases lying between them. The V gene's germline CDR1 is SGHNT and CDR2 YYREEE (reference sequence). The CDR3 runs to 13 residues. CDR3 residues: CASSSGLLVTQYF. CDR3 nucleotides: TGTGCCAGCAGCTCAGGACTACTGGTTACGCAGTATTTT.

This clonotype came up many times. This beta chain is a stray read from a library made for alpha chains; its abundance is not meaningful. The CDR3 DNA reads as TGTGCCAGCAGCCTGAGTTCACAAGGATTAAATAGCAATCAGCCCCAGCATTTT. This sequence encodes CASSLSSQGLNSNQPQHF. The V gene is TRBV3-1, the J gene TRBJ1-5, with D uncertain. In germline, CDR1 is LGHDT, CDR2 YNNKEL (reference sequence). The CDR3 length is 18 residues. Trimming took 4 bases from V and 0 from J, leaving 19 bases between them.

By its share, this clonotype is medium-sized (0.01 to 0.1%). This beta chain appears as a stray read in a library generated for alpha chains; its size is not informative. This rearrangement joins TRBV2 to TRBJ2-2, with 7 bases aligning to TRBD1. Germline V gene data show CDR1 as SNHLY and CDR2 as FYNNEI. This CDR3 has 18 amino acids. The V gene end was trimmed by 7 bases and the J gene end by 1 base; junction bases not matched to a gene: 15. CDR3 sequence: CASIRQGSSRQNTGELFF. The CDR3 DNA is TGTGCCAGCATTCGACAGGGTTCTAGCCGTCAGAACACCGGGGAGCTGTTTTTT.

Sample share makes this clonotype medium-sized. Because this beta chain is a stray read in a library intended to capture alpha chains, its abundance should not be given much weight. The chain combines TRBV5-1 with TRBJ2-3; 8 nucleotides match TRBD2. Trimming cost V 6 bases and J 0 bases; bases outside gene matches: 6. CDR3 length: 15 residues. CDR1 is SGHRS and CDR2 is YFSETQ in the germline V gene. The CDR3 DNA reads TGCGCCAGCAACGAGAGCGGGGGAAGCACAGATACGCAGTATTTT. Translating it yields CASNESGGSTDTQYF.

This clonotype occurred many times. This beta chain appears as a stray read in a library generated for alpha chains; its size is not informative. The chain links TRBV28 to TRBJ1-2; 9 bases are a match to TRBD1. Germline V gives CDR1 MDHEN, CDR2 SYDVKM. J lost 8 bases, V lost 5 bases, and 6 bases had no gene match. This CDR3 is built from 13 residues. Here the CDR3 DNA reads TGTGCCAGCAGTCTACAGGGGGCGTACGGCTACACCTTC. Its translation: CASSLQGAYGYTF.

There are many counts of this clonotype. This beta chain turned up in a library designed for alpha chains; as an off-target read, its abundance says little. The CDR3 loop is CSAPTSGSVYEQYF. The CDR3 DNA reads as TGCAGTGCTCCAACTAGCGGGAGCGTCTACGAGCAGTACTTC. V and J are TRBV20-1 and TRBJ2-7; 11 bases align to TRBD2. The length of the CDR3 is 14 residues. The ends lost 5 bases at V and 3 bases at J; junction bases unmatched: 6. The germline CDR1 and CDR2 sequences are DFQATT and SNEGSKA (reference sequence).

This clonotype was detected ten times or more. Within a library made for alpha chains, this beta chain is off target, and its count is uninformative. V is TRBV20-1 and J is TRBJ2-7; D perhaps matches TRBD2 (6 bases). The germline V gene has CDR1 DFQATT and CDR2 SNEGSKA (reference sequence). V was shortened by 0 bases and J by 1 base, with 13 bases between the two germline ends. This CDR3 is built from 15 residues. The CDR3 loop reads CSARDVTRPSYEQYF. CDR3 coding DNA: TGCAGTGCTAGAGATGTGACTAGACCTTCCTACGAGCAGTACTTC.

The sample holds many counts of this clonotype. This beta chain came through as a stray read in a library set up for alpha chains, and its size says little. V gene TRBV29-1 combines with J gene TRBJ2-1; D call uncertain. Germline V CDR1 and CDR2: SQVTM, ANQGSEA. The CDR3 length is 15 residues. Deletions cut 7 bases from V and 2 bases from J, with 18 bases between. CDR3 protein: CSAPTPEFAYNEQFF. CDR3 DNA: TGCAGCGCCCCCACCCCGGAGTTCGCCTACAATGAGCAGTTCTTC.

Relative to its sample, this clonotype is medium-sized (0.01 to 0.1%). Since the library was made to target alpha chains, this beta chain is a stray read and its abundance is not meaningful. CDR3 in DNA: TGCGCCAGCAGTGCGAGACTAGCGGGAGGTTTTCAAGGGAATGAGCAGTTCTTC. Translation gives CASSARLAGGFQGNEQFF. This rearrangement joins TRBV10-1 to TRBJ2-1; 13 bases align to TRBD2. The germline V gene has CDR1 WNHNN and CDR2 SYGVQD (reference sequence). The trim removed 4 bases at V and 7 bases at J, leaving 13 bases unmatched. The CDR3 is made up of 18 amino acids.

This clonotype appeared many times. The library was prepared for alpha chains; this beta chain is a stray read, so its frequency means little. The rearrangement joins TRBV5-1 to TRBJ2-5; weak D call: TRBD2 (6 bases). The V end was cut by 4 bases, the J end by 5 bases, with 15 bases between. The CDR3 is 14 residues long. Per the germline V gene, CDR1 is SGHRS and CDR2 is YFSETQ. CDR3 loop: CASSRLVGSETQYF. The CDR3 nucleotides are TGCGCCAGCAGCCGACTAGTTGGTTCGGAGACCCAGTACTTC.

In this sample, this clonotype is medium-sized. This beta chain represents an off-target read in a library built for alpha chains; its size is of limited meaning. CDR3 in DNA: TGTGCCAGCATACAAACTAGCGGGAGTGGCGGGGAGCTGTTTTTT. Amino acids: CASIQTSGSGGELFF. The chain uses TRBV2 and TRBJ2-2; 11 bases fit TRBD2. Losses at the gene ends were 7 bases for V and 7 bases for J; bases not matched to a gene: 8. Germline lookup yields CDR1 SNHLY and CDR2 FYNNEI. The CDR3 sequence is 15 residues long.

This clonotype was seen at least ten times. Within a library made for alpha chains, this beta chain is off target, and its count is uninformative. The chain couples TRBV27 to TRBJ2-2; either TRBD1 or TRBD2 may supply D (5 bases each). Germline assignment: CDR1 MNHEY and CDR2 SMNVEV (reference sequence). Deletions cut 3 bases from V and 3 bases from J, with 11 bases between. The CDR3 covers 15 residues. The CDR3 DNA reads as TGTGCCAGCAGTTTCAGGGAGCGAGACACCGGGGAGCTGTTTTTT. Protein: CASSFRERDTGELFF.

As regards this clonotype: Because the library targeted alpha chains, this beta chain is an off-target read whose size means little. The V call is TRBV7-2, the J call TRBJ2-1; D is uncertain. The germline V gene encodes CDR1 SGHTA and CDR2 FQGNSA. CDR3 length: 15 amino acids. The V end lost 3 bases, the J end lost 0 bases, and 9 bases lay between the germline ends. The CDR3 sequence: CASSLQVSSYNEQFF. The CDR3 DNA is TGTGCCAGCAGCTTGCAAGTAAGCTCCTACAATGAGCAGTTCTTC.

This clonotype was observed many times. This beta chain is off target for a library built for alpha chains, so its abundance means little. V is TRBV28 and J is TRBJ2-7; D is uncertain. Trimming pared 3 bases from V and 0 bases from J, leaving 9 bases between. CDR3 size: 14 residues. CDR1 and CDR2 (germline): MDHEN, SYDVKM. The CDR3 coding sequence is TGTGCCAGCAGTTTTGGTGGAAGCTCCTACGAGCAGTACTTC. This translates into CASSFGGSSYEQYF.

With respect to this clonotype: In a library made to pick up alpha chains, this beta chain is a stray read with a size that means little. This chain connects TRBV6-6 to TRBJ1-5; D uncertain. The CDR3 runs to 11 residues. CDR1 is MNHNY and CDR2 is SVGAGI in the germline V gene (reference sequence). V was clipped by 6 bases and J by 7 bases, with 7 bases between them. CDR3 sequence (DNA): TGTGCCAGCAGAAGTGCACAGCCCCAGCATTTT. The encoded protein is CASRSAQPQHF.

This clonotype was recorded many times. Because this beta chain is a stray read in a library intended to capture alpha chains, its abundance should not be given much weight. This chain uses TRBV20-1 with TRBJ2-2, with a possible D match to TRBD1 (6 bases). CDR1 is DFQATT, CDR2 SNEGSKA, per germline (reference sequence). This CDR3 region has 13 residues. Trimming removed 3 bases at V and 6 bases at J, with 11 bases between. The CDR3 reads CSARVQGSGELFF. DNA for the CDR3: TGCAGTGCTAGGGTTCAGGGGTCCGGGGAGCTGTTTTTT.

This clonotype was detected many times. Within a library made for alpha chains, this beta chain is off target, and its count is uninformative. The chain has TRBV20-1 and TRBJ2-1; 12 nucleotides match TRBD2. The J segment lost 10 bases and the V segment lost 3 bases, leaving 7 bases of the junction unmatched. Germline V CDR1 and CDR2: DFQATT, SNEGSKA (reference sequence). This CDR3 is built from 14 residues. CDR3 coding DNA: TGCAGTGCTAGCCGGACTAGCGGGAACGGCGAGCAGTTCTTC. Translating it yields CSASRTSGNGEQFF.

This clonotype was counted ten times or more. This beta chain is a stray sequence in a library constructed for alpha chains; its clone size is not meaningful. The chain couples TRBV7-2 to TRBJ1-2, with D possibly being TRBD1 (5 bases). The CDR3 extends over 13 amino acids. In germline, CDR1 is SGHTA, CDR2 FQGNSA. V lost 2 bases and J lost 4, with 8 bases in between. Here the CDR3 reads CASSLRGSYGYTF. The CDR3 DNA reads TGTGCCAGCAGCTTACGGGGGTCCTATGGCTACACCTTC.

This clonotype was counted only a few times. With the library built for alpha chains, this beta chain is off target and its frequency is not meaningful. The rearrangement links TRBV27 to TRBJ2-7; TRBD2 matches 7 bases. Germline CDR1 and CDR2: MNHEY and SMNVEV (reference sequence). V shed 3 bases and J 1 base; nucleotides not matched to a gene: 3. CDR3 length: 14 amino acids. The CDR3: CASSFSAGSYEQYF. In DNA form, the CDR3 reads TGTGCCAGCAGTTTTTCAGCGGGGTCCTACGAGCAGTACTTC.

This clonotype was seen many times. A library prepared for alpha chains yielded this beta chain as an off-target read; its size is of little meaning. CDR3 protein: CASSLMGEAFF. The CDR3 bases are TGTGCCAGCAGCTTAATGGGGGAGGCTTTCTTT. The V gene is TRBV11-2, the J gene TRBJ1-1, with D possibly TRBD1 on 5 matching bases. Germline V gene lookup returns CDR1 SGHAT and CDR2 FQNNGV. CDR3 length equals 11 residues. V was clipped by 2 bases and J by 11 bases, with 9 bases between them.